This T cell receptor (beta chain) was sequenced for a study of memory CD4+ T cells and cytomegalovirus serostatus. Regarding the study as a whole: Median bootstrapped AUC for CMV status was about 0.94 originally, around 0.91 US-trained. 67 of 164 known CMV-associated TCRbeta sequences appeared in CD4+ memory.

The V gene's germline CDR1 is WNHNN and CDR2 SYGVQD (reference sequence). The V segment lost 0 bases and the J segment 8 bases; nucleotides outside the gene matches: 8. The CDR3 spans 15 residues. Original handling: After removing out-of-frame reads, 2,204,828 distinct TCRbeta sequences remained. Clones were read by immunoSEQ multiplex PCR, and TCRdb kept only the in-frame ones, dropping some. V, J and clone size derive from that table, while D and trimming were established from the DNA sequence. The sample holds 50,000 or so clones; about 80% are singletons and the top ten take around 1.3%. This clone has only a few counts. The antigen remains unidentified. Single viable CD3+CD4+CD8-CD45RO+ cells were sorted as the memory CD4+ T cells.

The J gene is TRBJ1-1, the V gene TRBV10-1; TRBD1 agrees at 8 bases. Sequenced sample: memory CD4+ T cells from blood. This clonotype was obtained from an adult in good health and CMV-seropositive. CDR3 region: CASSESSGTGNEAFF. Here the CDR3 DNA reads TGCGCCAGCAGTGAGTCGAGCGGGACAGGCAACGAAGCTTTCTTT.